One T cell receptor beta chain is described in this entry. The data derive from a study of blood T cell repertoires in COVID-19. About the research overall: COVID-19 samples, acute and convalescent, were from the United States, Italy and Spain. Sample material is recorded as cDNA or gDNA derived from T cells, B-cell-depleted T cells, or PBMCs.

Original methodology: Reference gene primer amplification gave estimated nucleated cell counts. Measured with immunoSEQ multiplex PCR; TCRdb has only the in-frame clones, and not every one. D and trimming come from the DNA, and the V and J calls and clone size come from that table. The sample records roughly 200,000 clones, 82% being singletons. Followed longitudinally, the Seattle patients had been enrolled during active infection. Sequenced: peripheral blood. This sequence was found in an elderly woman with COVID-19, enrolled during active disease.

The CDR3 DNA sequence: TGTGCCAGCAGCTTAGGTCGGACAGGAGTGGGCGAAAAACTGTTTTTT. Translating it yields CASSLGRTGVGEKLFF. The chain uses TRBV7-9 and TRBJ1-4; 7 bases agree with TRBD1. Per the germline V gene, CDR1 is SEHNR and CDR2 is FQNEAQ (reference sequence). This CDR3 comprises 16 residues. V was clipped by 1 base and J by 8 bases; unmatched bases: 10.